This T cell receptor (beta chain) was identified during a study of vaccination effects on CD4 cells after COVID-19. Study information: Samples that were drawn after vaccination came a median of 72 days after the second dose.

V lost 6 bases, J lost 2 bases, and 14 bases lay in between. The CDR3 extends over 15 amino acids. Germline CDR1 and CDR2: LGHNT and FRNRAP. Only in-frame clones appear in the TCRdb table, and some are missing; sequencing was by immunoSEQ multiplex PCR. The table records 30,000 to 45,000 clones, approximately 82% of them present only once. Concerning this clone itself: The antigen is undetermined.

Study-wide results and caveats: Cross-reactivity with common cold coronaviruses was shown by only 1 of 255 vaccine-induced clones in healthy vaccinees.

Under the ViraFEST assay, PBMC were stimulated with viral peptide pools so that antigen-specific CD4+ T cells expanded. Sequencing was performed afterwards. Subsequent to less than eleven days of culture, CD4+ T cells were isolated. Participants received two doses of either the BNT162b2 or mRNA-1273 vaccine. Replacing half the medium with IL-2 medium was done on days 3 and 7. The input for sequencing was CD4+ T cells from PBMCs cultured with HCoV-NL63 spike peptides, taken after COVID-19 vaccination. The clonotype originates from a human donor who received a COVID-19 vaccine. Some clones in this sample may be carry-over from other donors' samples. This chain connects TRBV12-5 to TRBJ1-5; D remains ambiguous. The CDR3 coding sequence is TGTGCTAGTGGCCCACTTGGCAGTCGCAATCAGCCCCAGCATTTT. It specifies CASGPLGSRNQPQHF.